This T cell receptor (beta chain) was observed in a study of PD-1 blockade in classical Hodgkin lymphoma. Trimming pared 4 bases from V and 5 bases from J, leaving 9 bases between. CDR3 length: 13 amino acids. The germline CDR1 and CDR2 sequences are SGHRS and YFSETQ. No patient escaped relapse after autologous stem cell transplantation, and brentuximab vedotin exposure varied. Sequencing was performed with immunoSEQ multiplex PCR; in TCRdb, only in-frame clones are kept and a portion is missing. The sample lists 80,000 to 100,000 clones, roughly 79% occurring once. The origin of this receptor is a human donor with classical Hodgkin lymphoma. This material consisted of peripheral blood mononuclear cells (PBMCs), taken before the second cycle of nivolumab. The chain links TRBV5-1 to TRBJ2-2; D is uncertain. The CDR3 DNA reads TGCGCCAGCAGCCTAGACCCTACCGGGGAGCTGTTTTTT. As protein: CASSLDPTGELFF.